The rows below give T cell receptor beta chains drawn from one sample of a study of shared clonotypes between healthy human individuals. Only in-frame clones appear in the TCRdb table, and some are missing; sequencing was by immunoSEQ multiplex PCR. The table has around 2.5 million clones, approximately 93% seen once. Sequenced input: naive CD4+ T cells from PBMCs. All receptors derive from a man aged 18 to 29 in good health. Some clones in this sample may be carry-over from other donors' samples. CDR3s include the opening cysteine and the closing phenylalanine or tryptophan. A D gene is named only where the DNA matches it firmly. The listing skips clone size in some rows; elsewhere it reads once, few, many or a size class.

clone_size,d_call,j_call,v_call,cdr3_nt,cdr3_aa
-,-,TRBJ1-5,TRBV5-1,TGCGCCAGCAGCTTGGGTATAGGGGCACAGCCCCAGCATTTT,CASSLGIGAQPQHF
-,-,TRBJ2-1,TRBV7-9,TGTGCCAGCAGCCCCGCTTGGCAGTTCAATGAGCAGTTCTTC,CASSPAWQFNEQFF
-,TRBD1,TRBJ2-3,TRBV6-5,TGTGCCAGCAGTTACTTTGGGACAGATTTAGTAGATACGCAGTATTTT,CASSYFGTDLVDTQYF
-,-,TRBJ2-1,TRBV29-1,TGCAGCGTTGTGCAGGGGTCCTACAATGAGCAGTTCTTC,CSVVQGSYNEQFF
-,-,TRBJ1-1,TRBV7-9,TGTGCCAGCAGCTTAGGAGGGGAGCAGGAAGCTTTCTTT,CASSLGGEQEAFF
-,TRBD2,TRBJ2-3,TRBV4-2,TGTGCCAGCAGCCCGGTAGCGGGAGTTGGAGACGATACGCAGTATTTT,CASSPVAGVGDDTQYF
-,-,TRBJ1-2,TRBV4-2,TGTGCCAGCAGCCCTCAGGTGGACAGCTATGGCTACACCTTC,CASSPQVDSYGYTF
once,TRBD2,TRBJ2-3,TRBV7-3,TGTGCCAGCAGCGGACTAGCGGGAATCGATACGCAGTATTTT,CASSGLAGIDTQYF
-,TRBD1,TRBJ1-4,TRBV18,TGTGCCAGCTCACCGCCGGGACAGCGTAATGAAAAACTGTTTTTT,CASSPPGQRNEKLFF
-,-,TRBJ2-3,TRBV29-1,TGCAGCTTGTCAACTAGTCCGAGGGGAGATACGCAGTATTTT,CSLSTSPRGDTQYF
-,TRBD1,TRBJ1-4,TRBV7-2,TGTGCCAGCAGCTCCCGGGATCAAGGGGGCGAAAAACTGTTTTTT,CASSSRDQGGEKLFF
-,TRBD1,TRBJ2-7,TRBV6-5,TGTGCCAGCAGTTCCTCTCCCGGACAGGGCCTCTACGAGCAGTACTTC,CASSSSPGQGLYEQYF
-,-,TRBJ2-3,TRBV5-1,TGCGCCAGCAGCTTATATATTACAGGGTCAGATACGCAGTATTTT,CASSLYITGSDTQYF
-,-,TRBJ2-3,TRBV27,TGTGCCAGCAGTTCCCAGGGGAGGAATACGCAGTATTTT,CASSSQGRNTQYF
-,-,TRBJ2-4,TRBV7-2,TGTGCCAGCAGCTTAGTTGTGATTGGGACGGGTAAAAACATTCAGTACTTC,CASSLVVIGTGKNIQYF
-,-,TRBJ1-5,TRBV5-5,TGTGCCAGCAGCTTGAGGGAACAGCCCCAGCATTTT,CASSLREQPQHF
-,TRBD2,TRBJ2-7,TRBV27,TGTGCCAGCAGGGGTAGCGGGAGGAGCTCCTACGAGCAGTACTTC,CASRGSGRSSYEQYF
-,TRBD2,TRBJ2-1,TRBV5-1,TGCGCCAGCAGCTTGGCCGGTAGCGGGAGGGCCCTGGATGAGCAGTTCTTC,CASSLAGSGRALDEQFF
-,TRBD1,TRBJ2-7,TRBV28,TGTGCCAGCAGTGCATGGACAGGGGGATCCTACGAGCAGTACTTC,CASSAWTGGSYEQYF
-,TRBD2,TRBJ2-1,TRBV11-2,TGTGCCAGCAGCTTATTGACTAGCGGGCAAGGCAATGAGCAGTTCTTC,CASSLLTSGQGNEQFF
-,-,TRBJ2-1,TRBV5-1,TGCGCCAGCAGCTTGGCATCTGGCAGGGAGGAGCAGTTCTTC,CASSLASGREEQFF
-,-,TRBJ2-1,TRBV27,TGTGCTACTGCTAGCACCTACAATGAGCAGTTCTTC,CATASTYNEQFF
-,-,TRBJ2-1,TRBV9,TGTGCCAGCAGCGTATTCCGACAGCCGTCCTACAATGAGCAGTTCTTC,CASSVFRQPSYNEQFF
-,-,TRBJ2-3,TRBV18,TGTGCCAGCTCACTAACCGGGCCATTAAGCACAGATACGCAGTATTTT,CASSLTGPLSTDTQYF
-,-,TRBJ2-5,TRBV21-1,TGTGCCAGCAGCAAACTCCGCGGGAACGGAGAGACCCAGTACTTC,CASSKLRGNGETQYF
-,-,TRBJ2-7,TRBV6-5,TGTGCCGGCAGTTACTCCGGGGGCAACGAGCAGTACTTC,CAGSYSGGNEQYF
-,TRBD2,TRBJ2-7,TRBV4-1,TGCGCCAGCAGCCAAGTAGCGATAGCGGGAGTAACCTACGAGCAGTACTTC,CASSQVAIAGVTYEQYF
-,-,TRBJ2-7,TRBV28,TGTGCCAGCAGTACCAGACTGGGGGAGCAGTACTTC,CASSTRLGEQYF
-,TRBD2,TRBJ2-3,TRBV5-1,TGCGCCAGCAGCCTGGTGGGAGTAGCGGGTGGCACAGATACGCAGTATTTT,CASSLVGVAGGTDTQYF
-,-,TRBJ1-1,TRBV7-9,TGTGCCAGCAGCTTAGAGGCGACCCTTGAAGCTTTCTTT,CASSLEATLEAFF
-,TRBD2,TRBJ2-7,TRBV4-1,TGCGCCAGCAGCCAGGCGGGACTAGCCCTCGAGCAGTACTTC,CASSQAGLALEQYF
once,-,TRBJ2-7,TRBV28,TGTGCCAGCAGCCTCTCGCGTCCTAATCCCTACGAGCAGTACTTC,CASSLSRPNPYEQYF
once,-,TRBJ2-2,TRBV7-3,TGTGCCAGCAGCTTAGGACTCTCCGGGGAGCTGTTTTTT,CASSLGLSGELFF
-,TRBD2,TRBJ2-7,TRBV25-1,TGTGCCATCAATAACCCACGGGGGGACTCCTACGAGCAGTACTTC,CAINNPRGDSYEQYF
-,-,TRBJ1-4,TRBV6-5,TGTGCCAGCAGTACCAGGAGAAATGAAAAACTGTTTTTT,CASSTRRNEKLFF
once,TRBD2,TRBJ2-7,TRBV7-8,TGTGCCAGCAGCTTAGCGGTTAGGGCTAGCGGGAGGGGTGCCTACGAGCAGTACTTC,CASSLAVRASGRGAYEQYF
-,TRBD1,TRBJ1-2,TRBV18,TGTGCCAGCTCGGAGACAGGGCGGGACTATGGCTACACCTTC,CASSETGRDYGYTF
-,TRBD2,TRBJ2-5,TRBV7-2,TGTGCCAGCAGCTTAGAACCAGCGGGAGGGCCGGGGACCCAGTACTTC,CASSLEPAGGPGTQYF
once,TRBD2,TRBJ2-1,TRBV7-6,TGTGCCAGCAGCCCCTTGGCGGGAGGAGGCGATGAGCAGTTCTTC,CASSPLAGGGDEQFF
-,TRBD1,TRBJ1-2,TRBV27,TGTGCCAGCAGTTCGGACAGGTTATTGGGGGGCTACACCTTC,CASSSDRLLGGYTF
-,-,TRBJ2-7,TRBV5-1,TGCGCCAGCAGCAGGACCGGGGACTCCTACGAGCAGTACTTC,CASSRTGDSYEQYF
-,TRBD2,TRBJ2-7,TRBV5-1,TGCGCCAGCAGCTTGTTCGGGCAACTAGCGGGATCCGAGCAGTACTTC,CASSLFGQLAGSEQYF
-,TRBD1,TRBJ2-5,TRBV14,TGTGCCAGCAGCCACCCGACAGGGGGCCGTGAGACCCAGTACTTC,CASSHPTGGRETQYF
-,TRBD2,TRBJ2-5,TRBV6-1,TGTGCCAGCAGTGAACCCCCGGGAGGGACCCAGTACTTC,CASSEPPGGTQYF
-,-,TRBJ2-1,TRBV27,TGTGCCAGCAGATTGACGGTTAGCTCCTACAATGAGCAGTTCTTC,CASRLTVSSYNEQFF
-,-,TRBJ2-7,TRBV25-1,TGTGCCAGCGGAATACGGTCCTACGAGCAGTACTTC,CASGIRSYEQYF
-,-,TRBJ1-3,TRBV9,TGTGCCAGCAGCGCCCGCGCGCTCTCTGGAAACACCATATATTTT,CASSARALSGNTIYF
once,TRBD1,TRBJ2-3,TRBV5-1,TGCGCCAGCAGCCAGGGACAGGGAGACACAGATACGCAGTATTTT,CASSQGQGDTDTQYF
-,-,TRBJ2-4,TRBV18,TGTGCCAGCTCAGCGGGACAGACCAAAAACATTCAGTACTTC,CASSAGQTKNIQYF
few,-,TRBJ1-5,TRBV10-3,TGTGCCATCAGTGCCCAGGGCGGCAATAGCAATCAGCCCCAGCATTTT,CAISAQGGNSNQPQHF